The present T cell receptor beta chain was sequenced within a study of T-cell memory formation after mild COVID-19 (dated by TCRdb to about 2021). At the level of the whole study: Most TCR sequence clusters were specific to one of the two donors. Longitudinal TCRalpha and TCRbeta repertoire sequencing tracked T-cell clones expanding and contracting after mild COVID-19 in a couple of donors. Two young, previously healthy adult volunteers made up the cohort, one male and one female. What the work shows at the level of the full study, not this receptor alone: Contracting CD4+ clones appeared mostly in the CM and EM memory subsets, whereas CD8+ clones were enriched in EMRA. The study covered only a couple of mild cases, and larger cohorts including severe cases with pre-infection samples were considered necessary. Some responding clones were found in pre-infection memory, which suggests that pre-existing cross-reactive memory T cells took part in the SARS-CoV-2 response. Balanced CD4/CD8 phenotypes were observed for clones contracting from day 15 to 85, whereas a bias towards CD4+ was observed for a second wave of clones expanding from day 15 to 37. SARS-CoV-2 specificity of the second-wave clones peaking on day 37 was not confirmed.

Reads for this sample came from an Illumina NovaSeq 6000. cDNA libraries for TCRalpha and TCRbeta were prepared by 5'RACE using constant-segment primers, with sample barcodes and unique molecular identifiers added. RNA was extracted from every sample with Trizol reagent. Libraries were amplified in two PCR steps, with a second sample barcode and Illumina TruSeq adapters added in the second step. The libraries were sequenced on an Illumina NovaSeq using 2 x 150 bp paired-end reads. Regarding the original processing steps: The reads were demultiplexed and collapsed into UMI-guided consensus sequences using migec v1.2.7. With mixcr v2.1.11, UMI consensuses were aligned to TRA and TRB V and J templates and assembled into clonotypes. A clonotype was counted as expanded or contracted only if both edgeR and NoisET called the change significant, with noise models trained on biological replicates. For edgeR calls, the thresholds were a false discovery rate-adjusted p below 0.01 and a log2 fold-change of 1. As an exploratory analysis of dynamics, PCA with hierarchical clustering was applied to max-normalized trajectories of the 1000 most abundant clonotypes. The CD4 or CD8 phenotype of responding clones was assigned using the separately sequenced CD4+ and CD8+ repertoires. TCRdb applied fastp at Q25 and MiXCR to the public reads, then kept only in-frame beta chains. CDR3 protein duplicates are merged, each entry listing the most common genes and DNA. The V and J calls here are based on TCRdb, not the publication. A total of roughly 340,000 distinct CDR3 sequences appear in this sample, 20% to 25% of them only once. The top ten clones comprise roughly 23% of the sample.

Its CDR3 holds 13 amino acids, cysteine through phenylalanine. The CDR3 DNA has 39 bases and is translated from base 1. V was cut back by 7 bases and J by 3 bases, leaving a gap of 9 bases between them. The germline V gene (reference sequence) sets CDR1 to SEHNR and CDR2 to FQNEAQ. Ficoll-Paque density gradient centrifugation was the method used to isolate PBMCs. A few counts support this clonotype. It lacks a known antigen. Nothing much larger sits one base from this clone, and base qualities are not available. The receptor chain draws on TRBV7-9 and TRBJ2-2, with TRBD1 tentatively as D gene (5 bases match). This receptor was identified in a young man who had mild COVID-19 (a few samples of this study predate the infection). The sample titles of this study are shuffled in the database, so cell type and time point are left out; the donor was told from shared clones. Sequencing used PBMCs or a T cell subset sorted from them (not recorded which). DNA sequence: TGTGCCAGCAAAAGGGGCTACACCGGGGAGCTGTTTTTT. Translation gives CASKRGYTGELFF.